These 14 T cell receptor beta chains originate from one sample sequenced in a study of T-cell memory formation after mild COVID-19. TCRdb re-analysed the 5' RACE reads in MiXCR, keeping a single row per CDR3 protein. Seen here are hundreds of thousands of distinct CDR3 sequences, about a fifth observed once, and the top ten hold roughly 8.1%. Sequences were obtained from PBMCs or a T cell subset sorted from them (not recorded which). All receptors come from an adult woman who had mild COVID-19 (a few samples of this study predate the infection). Cell type and time point are not known.

This clonotype came up a few times. This rearrangement joins TRBV5-1 to TRBJ2-5; perhaps TRBD2 as D (6 bases). The V gene lost 1 base and the J gene lost 4 bases, with 17 bases spanning the gap. Germline values: CDR1 SGHRS, CDR2 YFSETQ. The CDR3 has 16 residues. The CDR3: CASSLPAGQVVETQYF. Written as DNA, the CDR3 is TGCGCCAGCAGCTTGCCCGCGGGGCAAGTGGTAGAGACCCAGTACTTC. Using reference TRBV5-1 and TRBJ2-5 for the parts outside the CDR3, the full variable domain is KAGVTQTPRYLIKTRGQQVTLSCSPISGHRSVSWYQQTPGQGLQFLFEYFSETQRNKGNFPGRFSGRQFSNSRSEMNVSTLELGDSALYLCASSLPAGQVVETQYFGPGTRLLVL.

CDR3 nucleotide sequence: TGTGCCAGCCAGAGGGCGGGGCTGGGAAATGAGCAGTTCTTC. The encoded protein is CASQRAGLGNEQFF. The rearrangement links TRBV12-3 or TRBV12-4 to TRBJ2-1; possible D gene TRBD2, 6 bases. V lost 8 bases and J lost 7, with 18 bases in between. The CDR3 has 14 residues.

The V call is TRBV11-1, the J call TRBJ2-7; a possible D gene is TRBD1 (5 bases). Trimming stripped 5 bases from V and 0 bases from J, with 8 bases between. From germline, CDR1 is SGHAT and CDR2 FQDESV (reference sequence). The CDR3 runs to 13 residues. CDR3 coding DNA: TGTGCCAGCAGCAGACAGAGCTCCTACGAGCAGTACTTC. Its translation: CASSRQSSYEQYF.

This chain links TRBV7-6 with TRBJ2-2; no clear D gene. The ends were cut back, 1 base at V and 2 bases at J, with 8 bases in the middle. CDR1 is SGHVS, CDR2 FNYEAQ, per germline. The CDR3 length is 15 residues. The CDR3 DNA sequence: TGTGCCAGCAGCTTAGGGTCAGCCAACACCGGGGAGCTGTTTTTT. Translating gives CASSLGSANTGELFF.

The rearrangement links TRBV7-9 to TRBJ2-3; 10 nucleotides agree with TRBD2. V was clipped by 1 base and J by 8 bases; unmatched bases: 3. The V gene's germline CDR1 is SEHNR and CDR2 FQNEAQ (reference sequence). The CDR3 spans 14 residues. Here the CDR3 reads CASSLEASGGTQYF. The CDR3 region has the DNA TGTGCCAGCAGCTTAGAGGCTAGCGGGGGTACGCAGTATTTT.

This clonotype was seen a handful of times. J is TRBJ1-2 and V is TRBV3-1; weak D call: TRBD1 (5 bases). The CDR3 has 14 residues. The ends were cut back, 0 bases at V and 5 bases at J, with 10 bases in the middle. Germline values: CDR1 LGHDT, CDR2 YNNKEL (reference sequence). CDR3 bases: TGTGCCAGCAGCCAAGATACACAGGTTTATGGCTACACCTTC. Translated: CASSQDTQVYGYTF.

V and J are TRBV7-9 and TRBJ2-7, with D unclear. Germline lookup yields CDR1 SEHNR and CDR2 FQNEAQ (reference sequence). Deletions cut 3 bases from V and 5 bases from J, with 8 bases between. The length of the CDR3 is 12 residues. Here the CDR3 DNA reads TGTGCCAGCAGCTTTTCGGGCCACGAGCAGTACTTC. Residues: CASSFSGHEQYF.

This clonotype was detected many times. The chain has TRBV3-1 and TRBJ2-6; D unclear. The CDR3 is made up of 19 amino acids. Germline CDR1 LGHDT, CDR2 YNNKEL (reference sequence). The V end was cut by 4 bases, the J end by 0 bases, with 19 bases between. This CDR3 reads CASSRFLGRRSSGANVLTF. CDR3 coding DNA: TGTGCCAGCAGCCGATTCCTTGGACGTCGGAGCTCTGGGGCCAACGTCCTGACTTTC. Full variable domain (outside the CDR3, taken from reference TRBV3-1 and TRBJ2-6): DTAVSQTPKYLVTQMGNDKSIKCEQNLGHDTMYWYKQDSKKFLKIMFSYNNKELIINETVPNRFSPKSPDKAHLNLHINSLELGDSAVYFCASSRFLGRRSSGANVLTFGAGSRLTVL.

This clonotype was counted many times. The chain recombines TRBV20-1 with TRBJ1-2; 9 nucleotides line up with TRBD1. CDR1 DFQATT and CDR2 SNEGSKA come from the germline V gene (reference sequence). The CDR3 runs to 13 residues. Trimming cost V 5 bases and J 8 bases; bases outside gene matches: 9. The CDR3 reads CSALLQGAQGYTF. For the CDR3, the DNA is TGCAGTGCTCTACTACAGGGGGCCCAAGGCTACACCTTC.

This clonotype was seen only a few times. The gene calls are TRBV2 and TRBJ2-1, with TRBD2 as a possible D gene (6 bases). Germline assignment: CDR1 SNHLY and CDR2 FYNNEI. The V end lost 7 bases, the J end lost 0 bases, and 13 bases lay between the germline ends. CDR3 length: 15 amino acids. The CDR3 reads CASMGGTASYNEQFF. The CDR3 region has the DNA TGTGCCAGCATGGGGGGTACGGCCTCCTACAATGAGCAGTTCTTC.

This clonotype was seen only a few times. This chain connects TRBV15 to TRBJ1-5; TRBD1 matches 7 bases. Looked up from germline, CDR1 is LNHNV and CDR2 is YYDKDF (reference sequence). V was clipped by 0 bases and J by 9 bases; unmatched bases: 11. This CDR3 has 16 residues. The CDR3 DNA reads TGTGCCACCAGCAGAGATCAGGGGGACGCCGGAGGGCCCCAGCATTTT. Translation: CATSRDQGDAGGPQHF. Supplemented by reference TRBV15 and TRBJ1-5, the full variable domain reads DAMVIQNPRYQVTQFGKPVTLSCSQTLNHNVMYWYQQKSSQAPKLLFHYYDKDFNNEADTPDNFQSRRPNTSFCFLDIRSPGLGDTAMYLCATSRDQGDAGGPQHFGDGTRLSIL.

The chain links TRBV5-1 to TRBJ2-3; 12 positions agree with TRBD2. CDR1 SGHRS and CDR2 YFSETQ come from the germline V gene. J gave up 2 bases and V 5 bases, and 6 bases lay outside the gene matches. This CDR3 has 16 amino acids. DNA of the CDR3: TGCGCCAGCAGACCCGGACTAGCGGGGAACACAGATACGCAGTATTTT. Translating gives CASRPGLAGNTDTQYF.

The V and J genes are TRBV5-4 and TRBJ1-1; 7 bases are a match to TRBD1. The V gene end was trimmed by 0 bases and the J gene end by 2 bases; junction bases not matched to a gene: 4. The germline CDR1 and CDR2 sequences are SGHNT and YYREEE (reference sequence). The CDR3 length is 15 residues. Here the CDR3 DNA reads TGTGCCAGCAGCTTGGCTGACAGGGACAACACTGAAGCTTTCTTT. Translating it yields CASSLADRDNTEAFF.

The V and J genes are TRBV7-2 and TRBJ1-2; no definite D call. Germline CDR1 SGHTA, CDR2 FQGNSA. The V gene lost 4 bases and the J gene lost 0 bases, with 12 bases spanning the gap. The CDR3 spans 15 residues. The CDR3 region is CASSSNTNTNYGYTF. CDR3 sequence (DNA): TGTGCCAGCAGCTCCAACACGAACACTAACTATGGCTACACCTTC.